This TCR beta chain is from a study of blood T cell repertoires in COVID-19. Study overall: The cDNA or gDNA used as material had been derived from T cells, B-cell-depleted T cells, or PBMCs.

Looked up from germline, CDR1 is SGHRS and CDR2 is YFSETQ. The CDR3 runs 17 residues. V lost 0 bases to trimming and J lost 0 bases; unmatched junction nucleotides: 3. Assay used: immunoSEQ multiplex PCR; TCRdb lists only in-frame clones, some missing. The data contain fewer than 450,000 clones, 90% of them seen just once; the ten biggest clones take up 0.6%. Study members were between 18 and 89 years old and lived in some 26 US regions. Participants' own reports of clinical history determined their cohort assignment. This sequence was found in a man younger than 35 who had recovered from COVID-19. Material: PBMCs or T cells enriched from blood (not recorded which). The chain links TRBV5-1 to TRBJ1-3; TRBD1 aligns across 10 bases. CDR3 sequence reads: CASSLGDRGFSGNTIYF. CDR3 DNA sequence: TGCGCCAGCAGCTTGGGGGACAGGGGTTTCTCTGGAAACACCATATATTTT.